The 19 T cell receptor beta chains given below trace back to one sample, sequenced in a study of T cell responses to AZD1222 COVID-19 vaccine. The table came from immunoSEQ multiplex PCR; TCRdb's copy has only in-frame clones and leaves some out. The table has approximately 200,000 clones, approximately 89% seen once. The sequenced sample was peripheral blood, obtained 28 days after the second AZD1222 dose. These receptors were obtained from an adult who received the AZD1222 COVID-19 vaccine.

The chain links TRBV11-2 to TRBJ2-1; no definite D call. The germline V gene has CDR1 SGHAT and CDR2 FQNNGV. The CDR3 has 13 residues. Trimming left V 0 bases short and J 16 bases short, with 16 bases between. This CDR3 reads CASSLEERTAPFF. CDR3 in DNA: TGTGCCAGCAGCTTAGAGGAACGGACCGCACCTTTCTTC.

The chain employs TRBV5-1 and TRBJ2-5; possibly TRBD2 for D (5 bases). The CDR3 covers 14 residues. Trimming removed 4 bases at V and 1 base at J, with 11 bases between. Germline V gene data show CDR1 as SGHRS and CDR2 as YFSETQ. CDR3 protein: CASSPGIAQETQYF. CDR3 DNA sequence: TGCGCCAGCAGCCCGGGGATTGCCCAAGAGACCCAGTACTTC.

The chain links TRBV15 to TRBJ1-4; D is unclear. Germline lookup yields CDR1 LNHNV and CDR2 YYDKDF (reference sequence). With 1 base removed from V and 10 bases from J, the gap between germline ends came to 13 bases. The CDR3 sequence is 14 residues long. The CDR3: CATSRVRREGKLFF. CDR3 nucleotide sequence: TGTGCCACCAGCAGAGTACGACGTGAGGGAAAACTGTTTTTT.

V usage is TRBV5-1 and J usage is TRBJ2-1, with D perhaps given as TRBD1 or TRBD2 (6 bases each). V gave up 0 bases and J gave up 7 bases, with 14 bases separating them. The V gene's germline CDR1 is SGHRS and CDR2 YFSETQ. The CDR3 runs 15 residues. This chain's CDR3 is CASSLGTGARNEQFF. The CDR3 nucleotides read TGCGCCAGCAGCTTGGGGACGGGGGCGCGGAATGAGCAGTTCTTC.

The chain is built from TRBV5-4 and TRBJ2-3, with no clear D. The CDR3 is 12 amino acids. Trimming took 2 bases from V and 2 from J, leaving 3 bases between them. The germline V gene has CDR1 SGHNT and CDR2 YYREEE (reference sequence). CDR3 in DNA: TGTGCCAGCAGCTTTATCACAGATACGCAGTATTTT. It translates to CASSFITDTQYF.

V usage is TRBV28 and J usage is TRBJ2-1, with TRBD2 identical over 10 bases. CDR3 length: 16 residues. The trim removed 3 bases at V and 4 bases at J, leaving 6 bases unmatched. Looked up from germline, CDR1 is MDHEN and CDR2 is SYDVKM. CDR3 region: CASSFSASGSYNEQFF. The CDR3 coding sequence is TGTGCCAGCAGTTTTTCGGCTAGCGGGAGTTACAATGAGCAGTTCTTC.

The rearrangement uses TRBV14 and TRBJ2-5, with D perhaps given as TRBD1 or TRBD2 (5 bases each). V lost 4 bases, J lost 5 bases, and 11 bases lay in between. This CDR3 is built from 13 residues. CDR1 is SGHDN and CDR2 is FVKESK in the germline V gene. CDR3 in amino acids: CASSRGAVETQYF. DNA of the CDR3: TGTGCCAGCAGCCGAGGGGCGGTGGAGACCCAGTACTTC.

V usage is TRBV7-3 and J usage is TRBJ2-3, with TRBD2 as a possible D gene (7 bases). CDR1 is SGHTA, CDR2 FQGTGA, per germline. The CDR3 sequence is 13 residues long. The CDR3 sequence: CAGGRDNTDTQYF. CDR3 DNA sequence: TGTGCGGGGGGGCGGGATAACACAGATACGCAGTATTTT.

The CDR3 reads CATTPGARTVETQYF. The CDR3 DNA follows: TGTGCCACAACCCCCGGAGCAAGAACGGTAGAGACCCAGTACTTC. The J gene is TRBJ2-5, the V gene TRBV28; D is unresolved. This CDR3 is built from 15 residues. Germline assignment: CDR1 MDHEN and CDR2 SYDVKM. The V end was cut by 10 bases, the J end by 4 bases, with 22 bases between.

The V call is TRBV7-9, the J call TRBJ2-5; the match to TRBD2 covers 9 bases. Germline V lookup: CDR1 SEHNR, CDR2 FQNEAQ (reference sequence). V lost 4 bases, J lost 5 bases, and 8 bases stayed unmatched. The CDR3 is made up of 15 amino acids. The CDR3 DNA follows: TGTGCCAGCAGCTCAACTAGCGGGTCGGAGGAGACCCAGTACTTC. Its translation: CASSSTSGSEETQYF. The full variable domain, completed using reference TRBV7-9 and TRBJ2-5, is DTGVSQNPRHKITKRGQNVTFRCDPISEHNRLYWYRQTLGQGPEFLTYFQNEAQLEKSRLLSDRFSAERPKGSFSTLEIQRTEQGDSAMYLCASSSTSGSEETQYFGPGTRLLVL.

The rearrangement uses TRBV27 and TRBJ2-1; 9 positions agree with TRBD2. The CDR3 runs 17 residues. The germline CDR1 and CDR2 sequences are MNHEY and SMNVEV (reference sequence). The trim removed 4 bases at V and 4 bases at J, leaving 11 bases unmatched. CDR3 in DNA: TGTGCCAGCAGTTCAGGGGCTAGCGGGACGATGTACAATGAGCAGTTCTTC. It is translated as CASSSGASGTMYNEQFF.

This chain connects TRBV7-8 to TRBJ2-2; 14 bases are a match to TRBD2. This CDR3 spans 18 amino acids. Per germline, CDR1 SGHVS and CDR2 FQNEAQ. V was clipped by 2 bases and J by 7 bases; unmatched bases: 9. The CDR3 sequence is CASSLQGTSGRTGGELFF. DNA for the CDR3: TGTGCCAGCAGCTTACAAGGGACTAGCGGGAGAACGGGCGGGGAGCTGTTTTTT.

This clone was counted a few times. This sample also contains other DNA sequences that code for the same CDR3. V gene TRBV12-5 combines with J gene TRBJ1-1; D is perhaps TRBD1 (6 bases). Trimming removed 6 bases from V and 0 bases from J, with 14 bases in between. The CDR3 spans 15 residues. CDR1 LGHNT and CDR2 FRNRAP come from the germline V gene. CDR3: CASGPPRGMNTEAFF. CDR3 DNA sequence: TGTGCTAGTGGCCCGCCCAGGGGTATGAACACTGAAGCTTTCTTT.

The CDR3 protein is CASSPGAGRTGETQYF. Here the CDR3 DNA reads TGCGCCAGCAGCCCCGGGGCAGGGAGGACGGGAGAGACCCAGTACTTC. The chain joins TRBV5-1 to TRBJ2-5; TRBD2 is a possible D gene (6 bases). V was pared by 4 bases and J by 4 bases, with 20 bases between. Germline V gene data show CDR1 as SGHRS and CDR2 as YFSETQ. The CDR3 contains 16 residues.

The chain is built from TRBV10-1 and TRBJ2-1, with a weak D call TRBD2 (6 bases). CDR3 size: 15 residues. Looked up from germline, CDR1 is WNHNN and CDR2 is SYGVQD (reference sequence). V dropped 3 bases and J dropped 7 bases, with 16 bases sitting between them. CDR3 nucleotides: TGCGCCAGCAGTGACCCATTAGCGGATCGGAATGAGCAGTTCTTC. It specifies CASSDPLADRNEQFF.

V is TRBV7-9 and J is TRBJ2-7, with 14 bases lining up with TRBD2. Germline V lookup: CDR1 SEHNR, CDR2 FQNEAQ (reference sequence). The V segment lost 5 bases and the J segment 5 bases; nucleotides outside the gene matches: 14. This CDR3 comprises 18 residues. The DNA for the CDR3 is TGTGCCAGCAGCAGAGGGACTAGCGGGAGACTTGGGGACCACGAGCAGTACTTC. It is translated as CASSRGTSGRLGDHEQYF.

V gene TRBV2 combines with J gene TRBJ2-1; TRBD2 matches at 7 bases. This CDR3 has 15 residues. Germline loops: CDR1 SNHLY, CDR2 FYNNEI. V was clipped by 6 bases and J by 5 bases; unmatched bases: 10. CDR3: CASRLSGGKNNEQFF. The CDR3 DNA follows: TGTGCCAGCAGGCTCTCCGGGGGGAAAAACAATGAGCAGTTCTTC.

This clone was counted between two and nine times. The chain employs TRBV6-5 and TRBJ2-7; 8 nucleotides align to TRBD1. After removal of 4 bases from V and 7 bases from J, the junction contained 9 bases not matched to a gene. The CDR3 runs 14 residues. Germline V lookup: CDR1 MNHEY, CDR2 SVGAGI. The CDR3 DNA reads TGTGCCAGCAGTTCCGCCAGGGGGCGTTGGGAGCAGTACTTC. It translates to CASSSARGRWEQYF.

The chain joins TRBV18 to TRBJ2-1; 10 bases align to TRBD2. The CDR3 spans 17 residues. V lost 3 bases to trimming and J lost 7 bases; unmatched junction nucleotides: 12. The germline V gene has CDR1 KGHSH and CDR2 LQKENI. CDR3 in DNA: TGTGCCAGCTCACCCCCCCGGACTAGCGGCTTTGGGAATGAGCAGTTCTTC. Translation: CASSPPRTSGFGNEQFF.